The entry below gives a single T cell receptor beta chain sequence along with its context. The entry originates in a study of blood T cell repertoires in COVID-19. Repertoires were generated with immunoSEQ multiplex PCR, while TCRdb's copy carries only in-frame clones and drops some. Of over 75,000 clones in the sample, over 90% are singletons; the top ten hold approximately 1.8%. Trimming shortened V by 1 base and J by 8 bases, and 11 bases separated the two germline ends. This CDR3 contains 14 residues. Germline V gene data show CDR1 as LGHDT and CDR2 as YNNKEL (reference sequence). The specimen sequenced was peripheral blood. The rearrangement uses TRBV3-1 (or the pseudogene TRBV3-2) and TRBJ1-4; no reliable D call. This clonotype was obtained from a man between 60 and 70 years old with acute or convalescent COVID-19. For the CDR3, the DNA is TGTGCCAGCAGCCAAGGGTTGGCCCAGGAAAAACTGTTTTTT. Its translation is CASSQGLAQEKLFF.